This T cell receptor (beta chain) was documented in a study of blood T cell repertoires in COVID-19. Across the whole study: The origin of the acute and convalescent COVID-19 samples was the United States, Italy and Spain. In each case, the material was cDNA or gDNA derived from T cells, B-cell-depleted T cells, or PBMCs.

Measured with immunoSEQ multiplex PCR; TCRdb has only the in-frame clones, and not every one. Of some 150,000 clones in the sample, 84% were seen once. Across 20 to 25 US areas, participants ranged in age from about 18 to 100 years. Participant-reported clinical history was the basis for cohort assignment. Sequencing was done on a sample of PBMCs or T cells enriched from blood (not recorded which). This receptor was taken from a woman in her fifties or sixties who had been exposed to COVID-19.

The CDR3 sequence is CASSRSGIYGYTF. The DNA of the CDR3 is TGTGCCAGCAGCCGTTCAGGGATCTATGGCTACACCTTC. The chain joins TRBV11-1 to TRBJ1-2; D perhaps matches TRBD1 (5 bases). CDR1 is SGHAT and CDR2 is FQDESV in the germline V gene (reference sequence). The CDR3 has 13 residues. V lost 5 bases, J lost 4 bases, and 11 bases lay in between.